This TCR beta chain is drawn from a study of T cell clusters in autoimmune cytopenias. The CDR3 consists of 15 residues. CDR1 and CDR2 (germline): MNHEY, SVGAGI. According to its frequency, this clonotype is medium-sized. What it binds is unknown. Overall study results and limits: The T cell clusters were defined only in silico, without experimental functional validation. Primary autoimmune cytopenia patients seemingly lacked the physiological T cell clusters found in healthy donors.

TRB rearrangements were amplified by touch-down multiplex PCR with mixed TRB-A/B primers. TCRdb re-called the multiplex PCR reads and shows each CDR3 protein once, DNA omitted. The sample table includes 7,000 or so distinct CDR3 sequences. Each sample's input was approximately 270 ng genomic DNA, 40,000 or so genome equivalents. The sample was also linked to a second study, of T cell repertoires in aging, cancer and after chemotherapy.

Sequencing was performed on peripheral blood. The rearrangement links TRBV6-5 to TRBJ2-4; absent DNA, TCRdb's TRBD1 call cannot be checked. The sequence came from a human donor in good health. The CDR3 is CASSYSWGAKNIQYF.